These T cell receptor beta chains were read from a single sample in a study of sequential checkpoint blockade in melanoma. Assay used: immunoSEQ multiplex PCR; TCRdb lists only in-frame clones, some missing. The top ten clones hold around 17% of a sample with 13,000 or so clones, around 25% of them seen once. The material sequenced was tumor tissue (inferred from file names), taken from a patient given nivolumab and ipilimumab in sequence. Receptors originate from a human donor with melanoma. CDR3s include the opening cysteine and the closing phenylalanine or tryptophan. The D gene is left open where the match is weak. Only part of the rows carry a size: once, few, many, or a class if the clone is expanded.

j_call clone_size d_call v_call cdr3_aa cdr3_nt
TRBJ2-1 . TRBD2 TRBV9 CASSPVGLARFF TGTGCCAGCAGCCCCGTCGGACTAGCGCGGTTCTTC
TRBJ2-3 . TRBD2 TRBV19 CASSTGTSGSPTDTQYF TGTGCCAGTAGTACCGGGACTAGCGGTTCCCCCACAGATACGCAGTATTTT
TRBJ2-3 . . TRBV14 CASTPLQYDRGSTDTQYF TGTGCCAGCACCCCTTTACAGTATGACCGTGGGAGCACAGATACGCAGTATTTT
TRBJ2-2 . TRBD1 TRBV6-8 CASSYPTWGQGANTGELFF TGTGCCAGCAGTTACCCGACCTGGGGCCAGGGGGCTAACACCGGGGAGCTGTTTTTT
TRBJ2-7 . TRBD1 TRBV28 CASRPIDRDSYEQYF TGTGCCAGCAGGCCTATAGACAGGGACTCCTACGAGCAGTACTTC
TRBJ1-2 few . TRBV6-7 CASSELGQPAPRDTF TGTGCCAGCAGTGAACTAGGACAGCCGGCGCCGCGGGACACCTTC
TRBJ1-5 once . TRBV28 CASSPWGEGQPQHF TGTGCCAGCAGTCCCTGGGGGGAAGGACAGCCCCAGCATTTT
TRBJ2-2 medium-sized TRBD2 TRBV19 CASSLGGGTGELFF TGTGCCAGTAGTCTTGGCGGGGGGACCGGGGAGCTGTTTTTT
TRBJ2-5 . TRBD2 TRBV11-3 CASRAGGPQETQYF TGTGCCAGCCGGGCGGGAGGACCCCAAGAGACCCAGTACTTC
TRBJ2-1 . TRBD1 TRBV18 CASSPPIGGQQYNEQFF TGTGCCAGCTCACCTCCTATTGGGGGACAGCAATACAATGAGCAGTTCTTC
TRBJ1-4 many . TRBV11-3 CASSFQATNEKLFF TGTGCCAGCAGCTTTCAGGCAACTAATGAAAAACTGTTTTTT
TRBJ2-1 few . TRBV7-5 CASSLSGRTNEQFF TGTGCCAGCAGCTTATCGGGCAGAACAAATGAGCAGTTCTTC
TRBJ2-3 . . TRBV6-8 CASSYQGHTDTQYF TGTGCCAGCAGTTATCAGGGGCACACAGATACGCAGTATTTT
TRBJ2-3 . TRBD2 TRBV5-1 CASSISASGSSGDTQYF TGCGCCAGCAGTATCTCGGCTAGCGGGAGTTCAGGAGATACGCAGTATTTT
TRBJ2-2 . TRBD1 TRBV25-1 CASSEWGQGSTGELFF TGTGCCAGCAGTGAGTGGGGACAGGGGAGCACCGGGGAGCTGTTTTTT
TRBJ2-2 many . TRBV11-3 CASSPTGNTGELFF TGTGCCAGCAGCCCGACAGGGAACACCGGGGAGCTGTTTTTT
TRBJ2-5 . TRBD1 TRBV6-8 CATHNRGEETQYF TGTGCCACCCACAACAGGGGAGAAGAGACCCAGTACTTC
TRBJ2-5 few TRBD2 TRBV28 CASSFRSGRGQETQYF TGTGCCAGCAGTTTCCGGTCAGGGAGGGGACAAGAGACCCAGTACTTC
TRBJ2-7 once . TRBV18 CASSPRTIYEQYF TGTGCCAGCTCACCACGGACCATCTACGAGCAGTACTTC
TRBJ1-3 few . TRBV28 CASSSGQRGSGNTIYF TGTGCCAGCAGTTCCGGACAGCGAGGCTCTGGAAACACCATATATTTT
TRBJ2-7 . . TRBV7-1 CASRGLPSYEQYF TGTGCCAGCAGAGGACTACCTTCCTACGAGCAGTACTTC
TRBJ2-2 . . TRBV6-8 CASSGPNTGELFF TGTGCCAGCTCGGGACCGAACACCGGGGAGCTGTTTTTT
TRBJ1-1 many . TRBV11-3 CASSKRGAQAEAFF TGTGCCAGCAGCAAGCGGGGGGCGCAGGCTGAAGCTTTCTTT
TRBJ1-5 . . TRBV28 CASMPTGGQPQHF TGTGCCAGCATGCCAACAGGCGGCCAGCCCCAGCATTTT
TRBJ1-1 few . TRBV7-5 CASSLTPGGSTEAFF TGTGCCAGCAGCTTGACTCCTGGGGGGAGCACTGAAGCTTTCTTT
TRBJ2-1 few . TRBV7-5 CASSLPQGFSVYEQFF TGTGCCAGCAGCTTACCTCAGGGTTTTTCAGTATATGAGCAGTTCTTC
TRBJ2-5 few TRBD2 TRBV7-6 CASSSIAGVQETQYF TGTGCCAGCAGCTCCATAGCGGGAGTGCAAGAGACCCAGTACTTC
TRBJ2-5 few . TRBV7-5 CAIGGRPGPLHQETQYF TGTGCCATCGGCGGGCGACCCGGGCCCCTCCACCAAGAGACCCAGTACTTC
TRBJ2-2 . . TRBV11-3 CASSRDTTSGELFF TGTGCCAGCAGCCGAGACACTACTAGCGGGGAGCTGTTTTTT
TRBJ2-7 . . TRBV6-4 CAAASGYEQYF TGTGCCGCGGCTTCAGGGTACGAGCAGTACTTC